Following are 25 T cell receptor beta chains from one sample sequenced in a study of CD8+CD57+ T cells in acquired aplastic anemia. By flow cytometry, patients selected for sequencing had shown an expansion of CD8+CD57+ cells. TCR beta VDJ and CDR3 profiling used genomic DNA as template. TCRdb recomputed calls from the reads with MiXCR, one row per CDR3 protein. The sample comprises 200,000 to 300,000 distinct CDR3 sequences, 45% to 50% of which are singletons, and roughly 8% rests with the top ten. The sample taken for sequencing was sorted CD4+, CD8+, or CD8+CD57+ T cells (not recorded which) from PBMCs. The receptor source for this set is a human donor with aplastic anemia.

There are a few counts of this clonotype. The junction departs from the called germline gene at one end, perhaps through a read error. CDR3 nucleotides: TGTGCCAGCAGTCGCCTGGACGGGGGCGATAGCACCGGGGAACTGTTTTTT. It specifies CASSRLDGGDSTGELFF. The gene calls are TRBV6-6 and TRBJ2-2; D assignment may be TRBD1 or TRBD2 (6 bases each). The CDR3 is made up of 17 amino acids. Germline V gives CDR1 MNHNY, CDR2 SVGAGI (reference sequence).

This clonotype appeared many times. J is TRBJ2-7 and V is TRBV7-2; 8 bases agree with TRBD2. The V and J ends lost 5 bases and 6 bases, in that order; junction bases with no gene match: 15. Germline V gene sequence: CDR1 SGHTA, CDR2 FQGNSA. The CDR3 is 16 amino acids. CDR3 loop: CASSPLCSGKCREQYF. In nucleotides, the CDR3 is TGTGCCAGCAGCCCACTCTGTAGCGGGAAGTGTCGCGAGCAGTACTTC.

This clonotype was seen a few times. The rearrangement links TRBV30 to TRBJ1-5, with a tentative D call TRBD1 (5 bases). CDR3 length equals 14 residues. The V gene's germline CDR1 is GTSNPN and CDR2 SVGIG (reference sequence). V dropped 1 base and J dropped 1 base, with 8 bases sitting between them. The CDR3 is CAWSGRESNQPQHF. The DNA for the CDR3 is TGTGCCTGGAGTGGCAGGGAGAGCAATCAGCCCCAGCATTTT.

This clonotype was counted between two and nine times. V gene TRBV7-3 combines with J gene TRBJ2-1, with 7 bases fitting TRBD2. This CDR3 spans 13 amino acids. Germline CDR1 and CDR2: SGHTA and FQGTGA. V gave up 2 bases and J gave up 5 bases; unmatched junction bases: 0. The DNA for the CDR3 is TGTGCCAGCAGCTTAGGACTAGACAATGAGCAGTTCTTC. This encodes CASSLGLDNEQFF. Looking up the rest from reference TRBV7-3 and TRBJ2-1 gives the full variable domain: GAGVSQTPSNKVTEKGKYVELRCDPISGHTALYWYRQSLGQGPEFLIYFQGTGAADDSGLPNDRFFAVRPEGSVSTLKIQRTERGDSAVYLCASSLGLDNEQFFGPGTRLTVL.

The table lists this clonotype with a few counts. Relative to the germline gene, one junction end is altered; a read error may explain this. The chain employs TRBV7-9 and TRBJ2-1; 9 bases are shared with TRBD2. The germline V gene has CDR1 SEHNR and CDR2 FQNEAQ (reference sequence). This CDR3 is 12 amino acids long. The CDR3 loop is CASPGTSNEQFF. The DNA for the CDR3 is TGTGCCAGCCCCGGGACTAGCAATGAGCAGTTCTTT.

The V gene is TRBV19, the J gene TRBJ1-6; 10 positions match TRBD1. Looked up from germline, CDR1 is LNHDA and CDR2 is SQIVND (reference sequence). The CDR3 extends over 18 amino acids. V trimming: 6 bases; J trimming: 8 bases; junction bases outside the gene matches: 16. This CDR3 reads CASRGGVGTGTGDSPLHF. CDR3 coding DNA: TGTGCCAGTAGAGGGGGGGTGGGCACCGGGACAGGGGATTCACCCCTCCACTTT.

This chain joins TRBV6-5 and TRBJ2-7; possible D gene TRBD1, 6 bases. The V gene lost 6 bases and the J gene lost 2 bases, with 20 bases spanning the gap. Germline CDR1 MNHEY, CDR2 SVGAGI. This CDR3 contains 16 residues. The CDR3 protein is CASSPGLTGGTYEQYF. The CDR3, as DNA: TGTGCCAGCAGCCCAGGTCTGACAGGAGGAACCTACGAGCAGTACTTC.

The V call is TRBV12-3 or TRBV12-4, the J call TRBJ2-7; TRBD1 might be the D (6 bases). The CDR3 extends over 13 amino acids. V was clipped by 5 bases and J by 6 bases, with 14 bases between them. The CDR3 DNA is TGTGCCAGCAGTGTAACAGGGTCCACCGAGCAGTACTTC. It is translated as CASSVTGSTEQYF.

This chain links TRBV2 with TRBJ2-5; 9 bases align to TRBD2. Unmatched junction bases numbered 9, after V lost 8 bases and J lost 5 bases. Germline V gene lookup returns CDR1 SNHLY and CDR2 FYNNEI. The CDR3 totals 14 residues. CDR3 nucleotide sequence: TGTGCCAGCGGGGGCGGGAGGGCCTTGGAGACCCAGTACTTC. Protein product: CASGGGRALETQYF.

Ten or more counts support this clonotype. The CDR3 sequence is CASSLVGGGSYGYTF. CDR3 sequence (DNA): TGTGCCAGCAGCTTAGTGGGTGGGGGGTCCTATGGCTACACCTTC. The genes are TRBV7-9 and TRBJ1-2; D might be TRBD1 (5 bases). V was shortened by 1 base and J by 4 bases, with 13 bases between the two germline ends. In germline, CDR1 is SEHNR, CDR2 FQNEAQ (reference sequence). The CDR3 is 15 residues long.

This chain uses TRBV19 with TRBJ2-7; D not certain. The CDR3 spans 15 residues. The V and J ends lost 11 bases and 1 base respectively, with 21 bases between them. CDR1 LNHDA and CDR2 SQIVND come from the germline V gene (reference sequence). The CDR3 region is CAWSTIGLDSYEQYF. The CDR3 DNA reads TGTGCCTGGAGTACGATCGGATTAGATTCCTACGAGCAGTACTTC.

Ten or more counts support this clonotype. The chain uses TRBV4-1 and TRBJ2-7, with a tentative D call TRBD1 (5 bases). This CDR3 is built from 16 residues. Germline loops: CDR1 MGHRA, CDR2 YSYEKL. Trimming left V 4 bases short and J 6 bases short, with 22 bases between. CDR3 sequence (DNA): TGCGCCAGCAGCCCAGCCAGGGCAGGCCTTCGGAGCGAGCAGTACTTC. It is translated as CASSPARAGLRSEQYF.

This clonotype was observed at least ten times. The rearrangement joins TRBV9 to TRBJ2-1; TRBD2 agrees at 7 bases. CDR1 is SGDLS, CDR2 YYNGEE, per germline. The CDR3 spans 14 residues. The V and J ends lost 2 bases and 6 bases, in that order; junction bases with no gene match: 5. CDR3 sequence: CASSVGGPPNEQFF. CDR3 nucleotides: TGTGCCAGCAGCGTGGGAGGGCCGCCCAATGAGCAGTTCTTC.

The gene calls are TRBV5-1 and TRBJ1-2; D is ambiguous. This CDR3 spans 11 amino acids. Per germline, CDR1 SGHRS and CDR2 YFSETQ. V shed 0 bases and J shed 8 bases, with 5 bases lying between them. The DNA of the CDR3 is TGCGCCAGCAGCTTGGGGGAAGGCTACACCTTC. As protein: CASSLGEGYTF.

This clonotype was recorded many times. The V and J genes are TRBV28 and TRBJ2-7, with TRBD1 identical over 8 bases. Germline CDR1 MDHEN, CDR2 SYDVKM. This CDR3 contains 15 residues. V shed 6 bases and J 2 bases; nucleotides not matched to a gene: 9. The CDR3 DNA follows: TGTGCCAGCAGCCCCGGGACAGGTGATGCCTACGAGCAGTACTTC. Its protein product is CASSPGTGDAYEQYF.

Only a few counts were recorded for this clonotype. Compared with germline, one end of the junction differs, possibly owing to a read error. J is TRBJ2-3 and V is TRBV6-4, with D possibly being TRBD2 (5 bases). This CDR3 comprises 15 residues. The germline CDR1 and CDR2 sequences are MRHNA and SNTAGT. Here the CDR3 reads CASSYSREGTDTQYF. As DNA, the CDR3 is TGTGCCAGCAGTTACTCGCGTGAGGGAACAGATACGCAGTATTTT.

This clonotype was recorded many times. V gene TRBV7-9 combines with J gene TRBJ1-1; unclear D gene. Germline assignment: CDR1 SEHNR and CDR2 FQNEAQ (reference sequence). The CDR3 runs 15 residues. Trimming shortened V by 8 bases and J by 0 bases, and 16 bases separated the two germline ends. The CDR3 region has the DNA TGTGCCAGCGGGCTACAGAGAGCAATGAACACTGAAGCTTTCTTT. Amino acid sequence: CASGLQRAMNTEAFF.

This chain joins TRBV15 and TRBJ1-1, with 8 bases aligning to TRBD1. Trimming at V came to 3 bases and at J to 1 base, leaving 7 bases not matched to a gene. The CDR3 runs to 16 residues. Germline-derived CDR1 and CDR2 are LNHNV and YYDKDF (reference sequence). The CDR3, as DNA: TGTGCCACCAGCAGCTTTGCCGGGACAGGGAACACTGAAGCTTTCTTT. The encoded protein is CATSSFAGTGNTEAFF.

This clonotype was seen once. V and J are TRBV20-1 and TRBJ2-7, with D perhaps matching TRBD1 (6 bases). The CDR3 covers 13 residues. Trimming shortened V by 3 bases and J by 3 bases, and 12 bases separated the two germline ends. CDR1 is DFQATT, CDR2 SNEGSKA, per germline (reference sequence). As DNA, the CDR3 is TGCAGTGCTAGGAGGACAGATAACTACGAGCAGTACTTC. Its translation: CSARRTDNYEQYF.

This clonotype was seen a handful of times. The gene calls are TRBV7-8 and TRBJ2-2; TRBD2 might be the D (6 bases). The CDR3 covers 15 residues. The V and J ends lost 6 bases and 1 base respectively, with 12 bases between them. Germline assignment: CDR1 SGHVS and CDR2 FQNEAQ. The chain's CDR3 is CASRRDPLNTGELFF. The CDR3 bases are TGTGCCAGCAGGCGGGACCCCTTGAACACCGGGGAGCTGTTTTTT.

The chain has TRBV19 and TRBJ1-3; 7 nucleotides match TRBD1. This CDR3 comprises 17 residues. From germline, CDR1 is LNHDA and CDR2 SQIVND (reference sequence). J was trimmed by 2 bases and V by 4 bases; bases with no gene match: 11. The CDR3 region is CASSTADRRFTGNTIYF. The DNA for the CDR3 is TGTGCCAGTAGTACCGCGGACAGGAGGTTTACTGGAAACACCATATATTTT.

This clonotype was counted at least ten times. This chain connects TRBV27 to TRBJ2-7, with a possible D match to TRBD1 (6 bases). The CDR3 is 14 residues long. V lost 5 bases and J lost 5, with 16 bases in between. In germline, CDR1 is MNHEY, CDR2 SMNVEV (reference sequence). CDR3 DNA sequence: TGTGCCAGCAGTCCCCGATATACAGGGCACGAGCAGTACTTC. Its protein is CASSPRYTGHEQYF.

This rearrangement joins TRBV24-1 to TRBJ1-4, with D unclear. The length of the CDR3 is 15 residues. The V end was cut by 6 bases, the J end by 5 bases, with 15 bases between. Germline CDR1 reads KGHDR; CDR2 reads SFDVKD. CDR3 sequence reads: CATSMGGGENEKLFF. The DNA for the CDR3 is TGTGCCACCAGTATGGGAGGAGGCGAAAATGAAAAACTGTTTTTT.

About this clonotype: A read error may be the cause here, since a much bigger clone is one base away. The CDR3 is CASSPRGDRGMNTEASF. DNA of the CDR3: TGTGCCAGCAGCCCAAGAGGGGACAGGGGTATGAACACTGAAGCTTCCTTT. The chain couples TRBV4-2 to TRBJ1-1; 10 bases align to TRBD1. The germline CDR1 and CDR2 sequences are LGHNA and YNFKEQ. The CDR3 length is 17 residues.

The chain combines TRBV9 with TRBJ2-2; tentative D call: TRBD1 (6 bases). The CDR3 sequence is 15 residues long. The ends were cut back, 3 bases at V and 6 bases at J, with 15 bases in the middle. Germline V gives CDR1 SGDLS, CDR2 YYNGEE. Here the CDR3 DNA reads TGTGCCAGCAGCGGTATACAGGGTAACGCCGGGGAGCTGTTTTTT. Protein: CASSGIQGNAGELFF. Together with reference TRBV9 and TRBJ2-2, the CDR3 gives the full variable domain: DSGVTQTPKHLITATGQRVTLRCSPRSGDLSVYWYQQSLDQGLQFLIQYYNGEERAKGNILERFSAQQFPDLHSELNLSSLELGDSALYFCASSGIQGNAGELFFGEGSRLTVL.